This T cell receptor beta chain is from a study of breast tumors, draining lymph nodes, adjacent tissues. This clonotype was seen many times. At one end the junction does not follow the germline gene, possibly because of a read error. Breast cancer patients provided tissue from their axillary draining lymph nodes. TCRdb recomputed calls from the multiplex PCR reads with MiXCR, one row per CDR3 protein. The sample yields 250,000 or so distinct CDR3 sequences, 30% to 35% seen once. The CDR3 has 14 residues. In germline, CDR1 is SGHRS, CDR2 YFSETQ. The sequenced material came from axillary lymph node tissue. The clonotype originates from a female donor with breast cancer. Some clones in this sample may be carry-over from other donors' samples. This chain connects TRBV5-1 to TRBJ1-6, with 10 nucleotides matching TRBD1. CDR3 residues: CASSWDRGNSPLHF. DNA of the CDR3: TGCGCCAGCAGCTGGGACAGGGGTAATTCCCCCCTCCACTTT.